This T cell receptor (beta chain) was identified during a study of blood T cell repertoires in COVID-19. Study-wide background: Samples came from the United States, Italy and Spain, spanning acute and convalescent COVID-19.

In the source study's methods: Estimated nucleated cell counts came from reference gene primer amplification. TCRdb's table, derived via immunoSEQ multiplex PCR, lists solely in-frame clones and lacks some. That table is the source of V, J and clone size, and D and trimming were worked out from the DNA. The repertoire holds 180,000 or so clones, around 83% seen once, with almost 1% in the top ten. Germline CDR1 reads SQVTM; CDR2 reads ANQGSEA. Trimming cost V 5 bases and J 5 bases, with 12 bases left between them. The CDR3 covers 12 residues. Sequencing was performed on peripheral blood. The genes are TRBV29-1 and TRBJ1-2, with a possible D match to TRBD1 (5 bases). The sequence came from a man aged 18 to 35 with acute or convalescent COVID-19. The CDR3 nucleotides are TGCAGCGTTCCCAGGGAAATGTATGGCTACACCTTC. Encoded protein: CSVPREMYGYTF.